A single sample is the source of the 3 T cell receptor beta chains below, sequenced in a study of cytomegalovirus exposure and HLA in healthy donors. Use of 60 Vbeta and 13 Jbeta primers characterized the PCR. The repertoire was sequenced with immunoSEQ multiplex PCR; TCRdb's copy has only in-frame clones and lacks some. Seen here are 150,000 to 200,000 clones, roughly 80% observed once, and the top ten hold about 1.7%. Sequencing was done on a sample of PBMCs. The receptor source for this set is a woman aged 18 to 35 in good health and CMV-seronegative.

The chain is built from TRBV10-3 and TRBJ2-1, with 9 bases lining up with TRBD1. The CDR3 is 14 amino acids. The ends lost 5 bases at V and 5 bases at J; junction bases unmatched: 4. Germline loops: CDR1 ENHRY, CDR2 SYGVKD. The CDR3 region is CAISIGQGNNEQFF. The CDR3 nucleotides are TGTGCCATCAGTATCGGACAGGGGAACAATGAGCAGTTCTTC.

The chain has TRBV6-1 and TRBJ2-1; D is possibly TRBD2 (6 bases). CDR1 is MNHNS, CDR2 SASEGT, per germline. V was cut by 4 bases and J by 8 bases, with 18 bases left in between. The CDR3 spans 15 residues. This CDR3 reads CASSVETRPSYEQFF. CDR3 coding DNA: TGTGCCAGCAGTGTGGAGACTAGGCCTTCCTATGAGCAGTTCTTC.

This clone occurred a few times. V gene TRBV6-6 combines with J gene TRBJ1-4, with TRBD1 matching over 7 bases. Germline V gives CDR1 MNHNY, CDR2 SVGAGI (reference sequence). J lost 6 bases, V lost 10 bases, and 5 bases had no gene match. The CDR3 is 12 residues long. Here the CDR3 reads CATRGRDEKLFF. The CDR3 DNA is TGTGCCACGAGGGGGCGGGATGAAAAACTGTTTTTT.